Following are 32 T cell receptor beta chains from one sample sequenced in a study of cytomegalovirus exposure and HLA in healthy donors. The PCR ran on 60 Vbeta and 13 Jbeta primers. The data were produced by immunoSEQ multiplex PCR, yet TCRdb's version contains in-frame clones alone and is incomplete. The profile shows roughly 110,000 clones, about 70% of them singletons. Input material: PBMCs. The source is a woman under 40 in good health and CMV-seronegative.

This chain joins TRBV6-5 and TRBJ1-2; D possibly corresponds to TRBD1 (6 bases). Trimming stripped 2 bases from V and 2 bases from J, with 6 bases between. Looked up from germline, CDR1 is MNHEY and CDR2 is SVGAGI. The CDR3 contains 13 residues. CDR3 amino acids: CASSYGTNYGYTF. CDR3 nucleotide sequence: TGTGCCAGCAGTTACGGGACAAACTATGGCTACACCTTC.

This sequence joins TRBV6-5 and TRBJ1-1, with 9 bases aligning to TRBD1. CDR1 is MNHEY and CDR2 is SVGAGI in the germline V gene. This CDR3 has 14 amino acids. J was trimmed by 5 bases and V by 7 bases; bases with no gene match: 8. The DNA for the CDR3 is TGTGCCAGCAACCGGAACAGGGGGCTTACTGAAGCTTTCTTT. Residues: CASNRNRGLTEAFF.

The J gene is TRBJ1-2, the V gene TRBV5-1; 7 bases agree with TRBD1. The germline V gene encodes CDR1 SGHRS and CDR2 YFSETQ. Trimming took 1 base from V and 1 from J; bases not matched to a gene: 4. The CDR3 contains 15 residues. The CDR3 spells CASSLRDSLNYGYTF. CDR3 nucleotide sequence: TGCGCCAGCAGCTTGCGGGACAGTCTTAACTATGGCTACACCTTC.

This clone was picked up one time. The chain couples TRBV6-1 to TRBJ2-5; D is unresolved. Germline V gives CDR1 MNHNS, CDR2 SASEGT. The V end lost 2 bases, the J end lost 5 bases, and 6 bases lay between the germline ends. The CDR3 sequence is 12 residues long. Written as DNA, the CDR3 is TGTGCCAGCAGTGAATGGCGGGAGACCCAGTACTTC. This gives the protein CASSEWRETQYF.

A remark on this clone: The germline gene is not matched at one end of the junction; a read error may be the cause. This chain uses TRBV11-2 with TRBJ2-3; the D gene is possibly TRBD2 (6 bases). The germline V gene has CDR1 SGHAT and CDR2 FQNNGV. This CDR3 comprises 12 residues. The CDR3 here is CASSPGDLRINF. As DNA, the CDR3 is TGTGCCAGCAGCCCGGGGGACCTACGCATTAATTTT.

The gene calls are TRBV27 and TRBJ2-5, with D tentatively TRBD2 (5 bases). Between the trimmed V and J ends, which lost 5 bases and 2 bases, there was a span of 15 bases. The CDR3 runs 15 residues. The germline CDR1 and CDR2 sequences are MNHEY and SMNVEV (reference sequence). The CDR3 nucleotides read TGTGCCAGCAGTCCCCAATGGACTCAACAAGAGACCCAGTACTTC. It encodes CASSPQWTQQETQYF.

The chain has TRBV27 and TRBJ2-7; TRBD2 matches 10 bases. The CDR3 length is 15 residues. V shed 6 bases, J shed 2 bases, and the junction held 7 bases outside the gene matches. Germline CDR1 reads MNHEY; CDR2 reads SMNVEV (reference sequence). DNA for the CDR3: TGTGCCAGCAGCAAAAGCGGGGGGGCCACCTACGAGCAGTACTTC. This translates into CASSKSGGATYEQYF.

The chain joins TRBV19 to TRBJ2-2; D is unresolved. This CDR3 is 15 amino acids long. Germline lookup yields CDR1 LNHDA and CDR2 SQIVND (reference sequence). Between the trimmed V and J ends, which lost 6 bases and 5 bases, there was a span of 16 bases. The DNA of the CDR3 is TGTGCCAGTAGGAACAGTGGGCCGGTTACCGGGGAGCTGTTTTTT. It specifies CASRNSGPVTGELFF.

CDR3: CASSLANTDTQYF. Here the CDR3 DNA reads TGTGCCAGCAGCTTAGCTAACACAGATACGCAGTATTTT. The J gene is TRBJ2-3, the V gene TRBV7-3; unclear D gene. The CDR3 runs to 13 residues. Germline V CDR1 and CDR2: SGHTA, FQGTGA. V was clipped by 2 bases and J by 2 bases, with 5 bases between them.

V and J are TRBV30 and TRBJ2-5; D not resolved. The CDR3 sequence is 12 residues long. Germline V CDR1 and CDR2: GTSNPN, SVGIG (reference sequence). V dropped 1 base and J dropped 5 bases, with 8 bases sitting between them. In nucleotides, the CDR3 is TGTGCCTGGAGTGATCCCGGGGAGACCCAGTACTTC. It is translated as CAWSDPGETQYF.

This clone was observed a few times. The chain links TRBV25-1 to TRBJ1-1; D is uncertain. The CDR3 runs to 11 residues. Trimming took off 5 bases at V and 1 base at J, with 2 bases between the two ends. Germline CDR1 is MGHDK and CDR2 is SYGVNS. CDR3 residues: CASSRNTEAFF. In DNA form, the CDR3 reads TGTGCCAGCAGTCGGAACACTGAAGCTTTCTTT.

The rearrangement uses TRBV7-2 and TRBJ1-2, with D hard to call. CDR1 is SGHTA and CDR2 is FQGNSA in the germline V gene. The CDR3 contains 14 residues. Trimming cost V 5 bases and J 0 bases, with 10 bases left between them. DNA of the CDR3: TGTGCCAGCAGCACCTATACAGCTAACTATGGCTACACCTTC. As protein: CASSTYTANYGYTF. The full variable domain, completed using reference TRBV7-2 and TRBJ1-2, is GAGVSQSPSNKVTEKGKDVELRCDPISGHTALYWYRQSLGQGLEFLIYFQGNSAPDKSGLPSDRFSAERTGGSVSTLTIQRTQQEDSAVYLCASSTYTANYGYTFGSGTRLTVV.

This clone was counted between two and nine times. The rearrangement joins TRBV14 to TRBJ1-2; TRBD1 matches at 8 bases. This CDR3 is 13 amino acids long. With V trimmed by 6 bases and J by 6 bases, 6 bases remained unmatched. Germline V CDR1 and CDR2: SGHDN, FVKESK. The CDR3 reads CASRDDRGDGYTF. The CDR3 region has the DNA TGTGCCAGCAGAGATGACAGGGGAGATGGCTACACCTTC.

This clone has just a few counts. This rearrangement joins TRBV6-6 to TRBJ1-5, with D possibly TRBD1 on 5 matching bases. CDR1 MNHNY and CDR2 SVGAGI come from the germline V gene (reference sequence). This CDR3 has 15 residues. V was clipped by 2 bases and J by 1 base, with 9 bases between them. The CDR3 spells CASSYKGMSNQPQHF. CDR3 DNA: TGTGCCAGCAGTTACAAGGGGATGAGCAATCAGCCCCAGCATTTT.

The CDR3 spells CASSLSEANTEAFF. The CDR3 nucleotides are TGTGCCAGCAGTTTATCTGAGGCTAACACTGAAGCTTTCTTT. The genes are TRBV27 and TRBJ1-1; no reliable D call. This CDR3 has 14 residues. V was trimmed by 0 bases and J by 2 bases, leaving 7 bases between them. Germline V gene data show CDR1 as MNHEY and CDR2 as SMNVEV (reference sequence).

Concerning this clone: One end of the junction is discordant with germline, which a read error may explain. The chain employs TRBV7-9 and TRBJ1-2, with TRBD1 identical over 7 bases. Germline V lookup: CDR1 SEHNR, CDR2 FQNEAQ (reference sequence). The CDR3 is made up of 16 amino acids. CDR3 nucleotides: TGTTCCAGCAGCTCCGAAACCGACAGGGCGAGCGGTGGCTACACCTTC. Protein product: CSSSSETDRASGGYTF.

The chain employs TRBV10-3 and TRBJ2-2, with D perhaps TRBD2 (6 bases). The germline gives CDR1 ENHRY, CDR2 SYGVKD. The CDR3 is 14 residues long. Trimming removed 5 bases at V and 6 bases at J, with 13 bases between. The CDR3 loop is CAISSGTQPGELFF. The CDR3 DNA sequence: TGTGCCATCAGTTCCGGGACTCAACCCGGGGAGCTGTTTTTT.

This rearrangement joins TRBV7-9 to TRBJ2-5; D is possibly TRBD2 (5 bases). Trimming cost V 1 base and J 1 base, with 10 bases left between them. The CDR3 totals 15 residues. Germline V gives CDR1 SEHNR, CDR2 FQNEAQ (reference sequence). CDR3 sequence reads: CASSLVPGVQETQYF. CDR3 bases: TGTGCCAGCAGCTTAGTCCCCGGGGTCCAAGAGACCCAGTACTTC. The full variable domain, completed using reference TRBV7-9 and TRBJ2-5, is DTGVSQNPRHKITKRGQNVTFRCDPISEHNRLYWYRQTLGQGPEFLTYFQNEAQLEKSRLLSDRFSAERPKGSFSTLEIQRTEQGDSAMYLCASSLVPGVQETQYFGPGTRLLVL.

In this sample, this clone turned up once. The chain couples TRBV25-1 to TRBJ2-5, with 9 bases fitting TRBD2. CDR1 and CDR2 from the germline V gene are MGHDK and SYGVNS. V was pared by 5 bases and J by 5 bases, with 9 bases of the junction left unmatched. CDR3 length: 15 amino acids. The CDR3 DNA is TGTGCCAGCAGTAAAGAAGCGGGGGGCGATGAGACCCAGTACTTC. Translation gives CASSKEAGGDETQYF.

The chain employs TRBV28 and TRBJ1-1; D possibly corresponds to TRBD1 (6 bases). V lost 8 bases to trimming and J lost 3 bases, with 19 bases between them. The CDR3 runs 15 residues. CDR1 is MDHEN, CDR2 SYDVKM, per germline. CDR3 sequence reads: CASRGTGIADTEAFF. The CDR3 bases are TGTGCCAGCCGGGGAACAGGGATTGCTGACACTGAAGCTTTCTTT.

This rearrangement joins TRBV7-8 to TRBJ1-3, with D hard to call. V lost 0 bases and J lost 8, with 8 bases in between. Germline V gene lookup returns CDR1 SGHVS and CDR2 FQNEAQ. The CDR3 runs 13 residues. CDR3 bases: TGTGCCAGCAGCTTAGCTCCGAGGGACACCATATATTTT. Amino acids: CASSLAPRDTIYF. Looking up the rest from reference TRBV7-8 and TRBJ1-3 gives the full variable domain: GAGVSQSPRYKVAKRGQDVALRCDPISGHVSLFWYQQALGQGPEFLTYFQNEAQLDKSGLPSDRFFAERPEGSVSTLKIQRTQQEDSAVYLCASSLAPRDTIYFGEGSWLTVV.

V and J are TRBV6-6 and TRBJ2-1; D is possibly TRBD2 (6 bases). From germline, CDR1 is MNHNY and CDR2 SVGAGI (reference sequence). V was cut by 4 bases and J by 9 bases, with 10 bases left in between. The CDR3 totals 12 residues. CDR3 in DNA: TGTGCCAGCAGTTTGGGACTGGTTGAGCAGTTCTTC. Its protein product is CASSLGLVEQFF.

The chain links TRBV6-1 to TRBJ2-1, with 7 positions matching TRBD2. The CDR3 has 15 amino acids. Per germline, CDR1 MNHNS and CDR2 SASEGT. Trimming at V came to 1 base and at J to 2 bases, leaving 2 bases not matched to a gene. CDR3 bases: TGTGCCAGCAGTGAAGGTGGGGGGGCCTACAATGAGCAGTTCTTC. It specifies CASSEGGGAYNEQFF.

The chain employs TRBV15 and TRBJ2-5; 12 bases match TRBD1. This CDR3 spans 13 amino acids. Germline V CDR1 and CDR2: LNHNV, YYDKDF (reference sequence). J was trimmed by 5 bases and V by 11 bases; bases with no gene match: 6. CDR3 in amino acids: CAAGTGGLETQYF. CDR3 bases: TGTGCCGCCGGGACAGGGGGCTTGGAGACCCAGTACTTC. The variable domain in full, with the rest retrieved from reference TRBV15 and TRBJ2-5, is DAMVIQNPRYQVTQFGKPVTLSCSQTLNHNVMYWYQQKSSQAPKLLFHYYDKDFNNEADTPDNFQSRRPNTSFCFLDIRSPGLGDTAMYLCAAGTGGLETQYFGPGTRLLVL.

The sample holds a few counts of this clone. The chain combines TRBV30 with TRBJ2-3, with 9 nucleotides matching TRBD2. Germline values: CDR1 GTSNPN, CDR2 SVGIG (reference sequence). Unmatched junction bases numbered 13, after V lost 3 bases and J lost 9 bases. The CDR3 runs 15 residues. CDR3 sequence: CAWSPPGAGGQTQYF. The CDR3, as DNA: TGTGCCTGGAGCCCTCCCGGGGCGGGGGGGCAGACGCAGTATTTT.

This chain links TRBV19 with TRBJ2-1; possible D gene TRBD2, 5 bases. V shed 5 bases and J shed 2 bases, with 25 bases lying between them. This CDR3 is 19 amino acids long. CDR1 is LNHDA, CDR2 SQIVND, per germline (reference sequence). The CDR3: CASSPNRPRPGEAYNEQFF. The CDR3 nucleotides read TGTGCCAGTAGTCCCAACCGACCCCGACCCGGGGAAGCCTACAATGAGCAGTTCTTC. Full variable domain (rest looked up from reference TRBV19 and TRBJ2-1): DGGITQSPKYLFRKEGQNVTLSCEQNLNHDAMYWYRQDPGQGLRLIYYSQIVNDFQKGDIAEGYSVSREKKESFPLTVTSAQKNPTAFYLCASSPNRPRPGEAYNEQFFGPGTRLTVL.

V and J are TRBV5-1 and TRBJ2-2; D is possibly TRBD2 (5 bases). Looked up from germline, CDR1 is SGHRS and CDR2 is YFSETQ. This CDR3 has 14 residues. V lost 0 bases and J 7 bases, leaving 10 bases between the germline ends. This CDR3 reads CASSLAFSGGELFF. The CDR3 DNA sequence: TGCGCCAGCAGCTTGGCTTTCAGCGGCGGGGAGCTGTTTTTT.

The chain joins TRBV19 to TRBJ2-3; tentative D call: TRBD1 (5 bases). Looked up from germline, CDR1 is LNHDA and CDR2 is SQIVND (reference sequence). This CDR3 has 15 residues. The V and J ends lost 3 bases and 4 bases respectively, with 14 bases between them. The CDR3 region is CASSIGQGSADTQYF. The CDR3 DNA reads TGTGCCAGTAGTATTGGGCAGGGATCCGCAGATACGCAGTATTTT.

J is TRBJ1-1 and V is TRBV7-9; D not certain. Trimming left V 5 bases short and J 0 bases short, with 19 bases between. Looked up from germline, CDR1 is SEHNR and CDR2 is FQNEAQ (reference sequence). This CDR3 is built from 17 residues. The CDR3 spells CASSKPPAPGLNTEAFF. The CDR3, as DNA: TGTGCCAGCAGCAAACCACCGGCGCCGGGGTTGAACACTGAAGCTTTCTTT. The complete variable domain, with remaining parts taken from reference TRBV7-9 and TRBJ1-1, reads DTGVSQNPRHKITKRGQNVTFRCDPISEHNRLYWYRQTLGQGPEFLTYFQNEAQLEKSRLLSDRFSAERPKGSFSTLEIQRTEQGDSAMYLCASSKPPAPGLNTEAFFGQGTRLTVV.

The chain couples TRBV7-7 to TRBJ2-5; D possibly corresponds to TRBD2 (5 bases). The CDR3 totals 14 residues. CDR1 is SSHAT, CDR2 FNYEAQ, per germline (reference sequence). The V and J ends lost 2 bases and 3 bases respectively, with 10 bases between them. The CDR3 loop reads CASSLSGNKETQYF. Written as DNA, the CDR3 is TGTGCCAGCAGCTTATCGGGGAATAAAGAGACCCAGTACTTC.

The sample holds one count of this clone. V usage is TRBV6-5 and J usage is TRBJ2-7; TRBD2 matches at 9 bases. Germline V lookup: CDR1 MNHEY, CDR2 SVGAGI. The trim removed 7 bases at V and 4 bases at J, leaving 5 bases unmatched. The CDR3 covers 13 residues. In DNA form, the CDR3 reads TGTGCCAGCATGACTAGCGGTTTTTACGAGCAGTACTTC. Encoded protein: CASMTSGFYEQYF.

This clone was picked up a small number of times. V usage is TRBV5-1 and J usage is TRBJ1-2; D might be TRBD1 (5 bases). V lost 1 base to trimming and J lost 6 bases, with 13 bases between them. CDR1 is SGHRS and CDR2 is YFSETQ in the germline V gene. The CDR3 covers 14 residues. The CDR3 DNA sequence: TGCGCCAGCAGCTTGTTGCAGGGTGTAAATGGCTACACCTTC. Encoded protein: CASSLLQGVNGYTF.